This TCR beta chain is from a study of T cell responses to AZD1222 COVID-19 vaccine. The assay was immunoSEQ multiplex PCR, and TCRdb's table has in-frame clones only and misses some. This repertoire shows roughly 150,000 clones, less than 95% found once; its top ten account for around 1.9%. V was pared by 5 bases and J by 2 bases, with 5 bases between. The CDR3 is 12 residues long. Per the germline V gene, CDR1 is SGHTA and CDR2 is FQGNSA. Study-wide points: Dominant at 160-218 and 743-854, vaccine-associated CD4 TCRs also spanned spike. Nearly half of spike-specific TCRs reportedly target unmutated variant regions. All repertoire sampling was performed exclusively after the peak T cell response.

A remark on this clone: Its cognate antigen is unknown.

The clonotype was recovered from an adult in good health. Sequencing was performed on peripheral blood, taken on day 0 of AZD1222 vaccination. The V gene is TRBV7-2, the J gene TRBJ2-3; no definite D call. The CDR3 is CASSRVTDTQYF. The CDR3 coding sequence is TGTGCCAGCAGCCGCGTCACAGATACGCAGTATTTT.